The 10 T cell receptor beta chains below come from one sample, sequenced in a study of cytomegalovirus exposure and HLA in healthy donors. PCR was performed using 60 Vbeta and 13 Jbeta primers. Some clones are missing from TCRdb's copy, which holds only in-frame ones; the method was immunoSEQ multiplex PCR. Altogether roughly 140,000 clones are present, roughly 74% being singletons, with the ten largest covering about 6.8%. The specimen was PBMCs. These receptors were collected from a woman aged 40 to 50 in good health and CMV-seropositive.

The CDR3 nucleotides are TGTGCCAGCAGTTTCCGGACTAGCGGGAGAGGTGATACGCAGTATTTT. Translation gives CASSFRTSGRGDTQYF. The chain recombines TRBV28 with TRBJ2-3; TRBD2 agrees at 13 bases. V shed 3 bases, J shed 6 bases, and the junction held 6 bases outside the gene matches. Per germline, CDR1 MDHEN and CDR2 SYDVKM. This CDR3 spans 16 amino acids.

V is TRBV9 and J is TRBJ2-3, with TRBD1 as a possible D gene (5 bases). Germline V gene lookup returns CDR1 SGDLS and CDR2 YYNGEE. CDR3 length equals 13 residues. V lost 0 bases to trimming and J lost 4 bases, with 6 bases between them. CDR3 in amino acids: CASSVGGPDTQYF. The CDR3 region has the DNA TGTGCCAGCAGCGTAGGGGGCCCAGATACGCAGTATTTT.

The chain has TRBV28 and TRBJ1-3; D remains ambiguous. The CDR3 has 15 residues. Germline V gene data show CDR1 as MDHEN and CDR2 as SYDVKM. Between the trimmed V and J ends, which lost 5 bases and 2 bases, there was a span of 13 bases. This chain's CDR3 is CASSPVYSAGNTIYF. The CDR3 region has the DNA TGTGCCAGCAGTCCAGTGTATTCCGCTGGAAACACCATATATTTT.

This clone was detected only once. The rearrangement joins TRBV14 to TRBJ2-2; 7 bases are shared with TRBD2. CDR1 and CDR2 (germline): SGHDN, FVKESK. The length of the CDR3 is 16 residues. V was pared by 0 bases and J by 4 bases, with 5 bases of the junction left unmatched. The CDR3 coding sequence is TGTGCCAGCAGCCAAGAACCCGGGACTATCACCGGGGAGCTGTTTTTT. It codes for CASSQEPGTITGELFF.

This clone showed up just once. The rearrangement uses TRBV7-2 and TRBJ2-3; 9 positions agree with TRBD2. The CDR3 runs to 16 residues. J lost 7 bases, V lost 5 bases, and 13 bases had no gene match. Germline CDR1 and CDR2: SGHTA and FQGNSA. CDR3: CASSGRMGTSRNTQYF. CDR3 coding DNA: TGTGCCAGCAGCGGTCGTATGGGGACTAGCAGGAATACGCAGTATTTT.

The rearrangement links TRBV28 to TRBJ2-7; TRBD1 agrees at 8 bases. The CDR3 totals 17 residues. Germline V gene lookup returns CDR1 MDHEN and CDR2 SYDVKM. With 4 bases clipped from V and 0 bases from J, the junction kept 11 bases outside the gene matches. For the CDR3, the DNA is TGTGCCAGCAGTTCCTCACCCCGGGACAGGAGCTCCTACGAGCAGTACTTC. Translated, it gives CASSSSPRDRSSYEQYF. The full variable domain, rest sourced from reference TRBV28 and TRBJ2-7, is DVKVTQSSRYLVKRTGEKVFLECVQDMDHENMFWYRQDPGLGLRLIYFSYDVKMKEKGDIPEGYSVSREKKERFSLILESASTNQTSMYLCASSSSPRDRSSYEQYFGPGTRLTVT.

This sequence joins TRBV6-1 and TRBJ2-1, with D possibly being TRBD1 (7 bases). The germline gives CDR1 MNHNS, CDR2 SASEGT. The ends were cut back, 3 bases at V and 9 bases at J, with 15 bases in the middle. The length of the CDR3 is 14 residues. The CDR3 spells CASSEAGGRTEQFF. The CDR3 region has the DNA TGTGCCAGCAGTGAGGCAGGGGGGCGTACTGAGCAGTTCTTC.

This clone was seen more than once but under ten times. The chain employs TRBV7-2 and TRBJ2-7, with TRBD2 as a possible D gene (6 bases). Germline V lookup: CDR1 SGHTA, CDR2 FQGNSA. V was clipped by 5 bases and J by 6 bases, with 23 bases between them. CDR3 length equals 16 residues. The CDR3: CASSRGVPIEGPEQYF. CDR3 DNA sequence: TGTGCCAGCAGCCGCGGGGTGCCGATTGAGGGGCCCGAGCAGTACTTC.

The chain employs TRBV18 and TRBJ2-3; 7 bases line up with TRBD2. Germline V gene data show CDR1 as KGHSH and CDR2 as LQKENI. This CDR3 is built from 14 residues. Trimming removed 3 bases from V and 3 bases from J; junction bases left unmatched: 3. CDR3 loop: CASSPSGLTDTQYF. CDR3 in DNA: TGTGCCAGCTCACCTAGCGGGTTAACAGATACGCAGTATTTT. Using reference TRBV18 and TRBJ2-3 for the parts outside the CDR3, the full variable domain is NAGVMQNPRHLVRRRGQEARLRCSPMKGHSHVYWYRQLPEEGLKFMVYLQKENIIDESGMPKERFSAEFPKEGPSILRIQQVVRGDSAAYFCASSPSGLTDTQYFGPGTRLTVL.

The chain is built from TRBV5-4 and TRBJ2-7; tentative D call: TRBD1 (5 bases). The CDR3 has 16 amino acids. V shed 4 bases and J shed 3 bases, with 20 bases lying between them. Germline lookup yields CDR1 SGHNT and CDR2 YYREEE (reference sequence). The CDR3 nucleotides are TGTGCCAGCAGCCCAGAACCTGGGGCCGTTTACTACGAGCAGTACTTC. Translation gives CASSPEPGAVYYEQYF.